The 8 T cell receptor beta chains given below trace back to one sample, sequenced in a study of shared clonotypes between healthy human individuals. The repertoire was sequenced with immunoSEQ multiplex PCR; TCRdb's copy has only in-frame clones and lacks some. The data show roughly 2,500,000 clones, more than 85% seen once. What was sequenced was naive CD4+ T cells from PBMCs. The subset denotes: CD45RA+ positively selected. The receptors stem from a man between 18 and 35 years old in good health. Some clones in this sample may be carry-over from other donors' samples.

The CDR3 loop is CSVPGTSGRGETQYF. CDR3 sequence (DNA): TGCAGCGTTCCCGGTACTAGCGGGAGGGGAGAGACCCAGTACTTC. The J gene is TRBJ2-5, the V gene TRBV29-1; 13 bases match TRBD2. Germline V CDR1 and CDR2: SQVTM, ANQGSEA. With V trimmed by 5 bases and J by 4 bases, 7 bases remained unmatched. The CDR3 is 15 amino acids.

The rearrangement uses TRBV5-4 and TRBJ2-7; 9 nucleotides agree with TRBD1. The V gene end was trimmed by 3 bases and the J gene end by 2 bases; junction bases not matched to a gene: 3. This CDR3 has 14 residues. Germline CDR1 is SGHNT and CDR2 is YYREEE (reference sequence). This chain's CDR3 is CASSSGTGTYEQYF. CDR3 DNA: TGTGCCAGCAGCTCTGGGACAGGGACCTACGAGCAGTACTTC. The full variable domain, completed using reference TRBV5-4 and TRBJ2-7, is ETGVTQSPTHLIKTRGQQVTLRCSSQSGHNTVSWYQQALGQGPQFIFQYYREEENGRGNFPPRFSGLQFPNYSSELNVNALELDDSALYLCASSSGTGTYEQYFGPGTRLTVT.

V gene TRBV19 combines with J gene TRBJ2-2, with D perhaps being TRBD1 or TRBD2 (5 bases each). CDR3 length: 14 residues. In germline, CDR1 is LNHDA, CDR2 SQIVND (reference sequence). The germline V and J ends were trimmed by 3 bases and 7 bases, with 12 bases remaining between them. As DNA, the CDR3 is TGTGCCAGTAGTATTAGAGGGACGGGCGGGGAGCTGTTTTTT. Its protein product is CASSIRGTGGELFF.

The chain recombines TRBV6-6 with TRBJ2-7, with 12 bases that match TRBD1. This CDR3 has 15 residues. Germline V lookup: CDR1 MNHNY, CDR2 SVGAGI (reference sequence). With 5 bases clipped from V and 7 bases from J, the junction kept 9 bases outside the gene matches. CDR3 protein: CASSNRDRGRWEQYF. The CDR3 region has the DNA TGTGCCAGCAGTAACCGGGACAGGGGGCGGTGGGAGCAGTACTTC.

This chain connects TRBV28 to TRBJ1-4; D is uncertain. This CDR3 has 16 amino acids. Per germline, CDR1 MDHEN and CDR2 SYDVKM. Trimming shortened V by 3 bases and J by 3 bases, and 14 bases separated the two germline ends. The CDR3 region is CASSFEGVPANEKLFF. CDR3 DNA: TGTGCCAGCAGTTTCGAGGGAGTCCCTGCTAATGAAAAACTGTTTTTT.

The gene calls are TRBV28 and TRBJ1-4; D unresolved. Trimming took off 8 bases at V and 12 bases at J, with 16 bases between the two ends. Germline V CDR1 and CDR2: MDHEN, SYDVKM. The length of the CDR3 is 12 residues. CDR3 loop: CASLGRHVELFF. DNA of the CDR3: TGTGCCAGCCTGGGGAGGCATGTCGAACTGTTTTTT. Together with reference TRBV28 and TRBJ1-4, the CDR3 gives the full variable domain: DVKVTQSSRYLVKRTGEKVFLECVQDMDHENMFWYRQDPGLGLRLIYFSYDVKMKEKGDIPEGYSVSREKKERFSLILESASTNQTSMYLCASLGRHVELFFGSGTQLSVL.

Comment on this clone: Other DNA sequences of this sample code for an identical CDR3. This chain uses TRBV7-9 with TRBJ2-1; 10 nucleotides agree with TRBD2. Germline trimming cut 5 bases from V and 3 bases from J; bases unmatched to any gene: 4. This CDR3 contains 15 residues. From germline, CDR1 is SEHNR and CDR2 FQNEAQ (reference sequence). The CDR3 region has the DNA TGTGCCAGCAGCCTCTTAGCGGGAGGCTACAATGAGCAGTTCTTC. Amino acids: CASSLLAGGYNEQFF.

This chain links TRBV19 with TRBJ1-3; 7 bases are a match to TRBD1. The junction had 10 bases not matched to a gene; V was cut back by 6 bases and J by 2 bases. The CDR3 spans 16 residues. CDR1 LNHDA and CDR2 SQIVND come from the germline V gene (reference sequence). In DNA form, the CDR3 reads TGTGCCAGTAGCCTAACCGGGACAGCTGCTGGAAACACCATATATTTT. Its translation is CASSLTGTAAGNTIYF.